These 17 T cell receptor beta chains came from one sample sequenced in a study of blood T cell repertoires in COVID-19. Data came from immunoSEQ multiplex PCR; TCRdb stores just in-frame clones and leaves some out. Among about 380,000 clones listed, roughly 85% were seen once. Sequencing was carried out using peripheral blood. The receptors shown here come from a woman aged 18-29 years with acute or convalescent COVID-19.

The chain joins TRBV9 to TRBJ2-7, with TRBD1 matching 8 bases. The CDR3 is 18 amino acids. The V segment lost 1 base and the J segment 1 base; nucleotides outside the gene matches: 13. CDR1 is SGDLS and CDR2 is YYNGEE in the germline V gene. The chain's CDR3 is CASSVRDRGIQDSYEQYF. As DNA, the CDR3 is TGTGCCAGCAGCGTACGAGACAGGGGAATCCAAGATTCCTACGAGCAGTACTTC.

This chain connects TRBV7-2 to TRBJ2-7; D not resolved. There are 15 residues in the CDR3. Germline V gene lookup returns CDR1 SGHTA and CDR2 FQGNSA. V was clipped by 1 base and J by 0 bases, with 10 bases between them. The CDR3 spells CASSLEVGSSYEQYF. The CDR3, as DNA: TGTGCCAGCAGCTTAGAGGTGGGCAGCTCCTACGAGCAGTACTTC. Variable domain in full (rest from reference TRBV7-2 and TRBJ2-7): GAGVSQSPSNKVTEKGKDVELRCDPISGHTALYWYRQSLGQGLEFLIYFQGNSAPDKSGLPSDRFSAERTGGSVSTLTIQRTQQEDSAVYLCASSLEVGSSYEQYFGPGTRLTVT.

The chain employs TRBV29-1 and TRBJ2-2; 9 bases are shared with TRBD2. The CDR3 extends over 17 amino acids. Per the germline V gene, CDR1 is SQVTM and CDR2 is ANQGSEA. V shed 1 base, J shed 3 bases, and the junction held 9 bases outside the gene matches. Here the CDR3 DNA reads TGCAGCGTTGAAGTAGGGCTAGCGGGATACCACACCGGGGAGCTGTTTTTT. This codes for CSVEVGLAGYHTGELFF.

The chain is built from TRBV29-1 and TRBJ2-1; D possibly corresponds to TRBD2 (7 bases). Trimming stripped 7 bases from V and 4 bases from J, with 20 bases between. Per germline, CDR1 SQVTM and CDR2 ANQGSEA. The CDR3 has 15 amino acids. The CDR3 loop reads CSALLGGGRYNEQFF. Written as DNA, the CDR3 is TGCAGCGCCCTTCTAGGGGGGGGACGGTACAATGAGCAGTTCTTC.

In this sample, this clone turned up a few times. The chain uses TRBV13 and TRBJ1-2; 7 positions agree with TRBD1. Unmatched junction bases numbered 14, after V lost 6 bases and J lost 4 bases. The CDR3 covers 16 residues. From germline, CDR1 is PRHDT and CDR2 FYEKMQ (reference sequence). CDR3 amino acids: CASSSSPGGYSYGYTF. CDR3 DNA sequence: TGTGCCAGCAGTTCCAGCCCAGGGGGGTACAGCTATGGCTACACCTTC.

This CDR3 reads CASSQIGGALNTGELFF. In nucleotides, the CDR3 is TGTGCCAGCAGCCAAATCGGGGGGGCTCTGAACACCGGGGAGCTGTTTTTT. The V call is TRBV3-1 (or the pseudogene TRBV3-2), the J call TRBJ2-2, with 8 bases aligning to TRBD2. The CDR3 loop spans 17 amino acids. Trimming took 2 bases from V and 1 from J; bases not matched to a gene: 6. Looked up from germline, CDR1 is LGHDT and CDR2 is YNNKEL (reference sequence).

This clone was counted between two and nine times. The chain is built from TRBV10-3 and TRBJ2-7; D ambiguous. Trimming removed 0 bases from V and 5 bases from J, with 8 bases in between. CDR1 and CDR2 from the germline V gene are ENHRY and SYGVKD. The CDR3 is 13 residues long. CDR3 region: CAISESMSHEQYF. The CDR3 coding sequence is TGTGCCATCAGTGAGTCGATGAGCCACGAGCAGTACTTC.

V is TRBV4-2 and J is TRBJ1-6; TRBD1 matches at 7 bases. Germline V gene sequence: CDR1 LGHNA, CDR2 YNFKEQ. The CDR3 loop spans 18 amino acids. The V gene end was trimmed by 0 bases and the J gene end by 8 bases; junction bases not matched to a gene: 13. CDR3 amino acids: CASSQDRDSPSTHSPLHF. The CDR3 region has the DNA TGTGCCAGCAGCCAAGATCGGGACAGCCCGTCTACGCATTCACCCCTCCACTTT.

This chain joins TRBV7-8 and TRBJ2-1, with TRBD2 matching over 7 bases. With V trimmed by 5 bases and J by 9 bases, 13 bases remained unmatched. This CDR3 has 15 residues. The germline V gene encodes CDR1 SGHVS and CDR2 FQNEAQ. The CDR3 here is CASSPWGGRAGEQFF. The CDR3 region has the DNA TGTGCCAGCAGCCCCTGGGGGGGGAGGGCCGGTGAGCAGTTCTTC. Variable domain in full (rest from reference TRBV7-8 and TRBJ2-1): GAGVSQSPRYKVAKRGQDVALRCDPISGHVSLFWYQQALGQGPEFLTYFQNEAQLDKSGLPSDRFFAERPEGSVSTLKIQRTQQEDSAVYLCASSPWGGRAGEQFFGPGTRLTVL.

The genes are TRBV28 and TRBJ2-3; 11 nucleotides align to TRBD2. V shed 4 bases, J shed 3 bases, and the junction held 9 bases outside the gene matches. Germline assignment: CDR1 MDHEN and CDR2 SYDVKM. This CDR3 contains 17 residues. DNA for the CDR3: TGTGCCAGCAGTTCCTGGACTAGCGGGTTCCAAACAGATACGCAGTATTTT. This gives the protein CASSSWTSGFQTDTQYF.

In this sample, this clone turned up many times. CDR3 residues: CASSSGQVTQETQYF. CDR3 nucleotides: TGTGCCAGCAGTTCAGGACAGGTGACACAAGAGACCCAGTACTTC. The chain links TRBV28 to TRBJ2-5; 7 bases agree with TRBD1. This CDR3 contains 15 residues. CDR1 is MDHEN, CDR2 SYDVKM, per germline. With 4 bases clipped from V and 2 bases from J, the junction kept 7 bases outside the gene matches.

The V and J genes are TRBV5-1 and TRBJ2-5; D is ambiguous. The CDR3 totals 14 residues. Trimming removed 1 base from V and 1 base from J, with 8 bases in between. Germline lookup yields CDR1 SGHRS and CDR2 YFSETQ. CDR3 sequence: CASSLIGVQETQYF. The CDR3 region has the DNA TGCGCCAGCAGCTTGATTGGAGTCCAAGAGACCCAGTACTTC.

The chain recombines TRBV30 with TRBJ2-7; D remains ambiguous. Germline assignment: CDR1 GTSNPN and CDR2 SVGIG (reference sequence). V lost 4 bases to trimming and J lost 0 bases, with 7 bases between them. This CDR3 has 12 residues. CDR3 coding DNA: TGTGCCTGGACGCAGGACTCCTACGAGCAGTACTTC. Translation: CAWTQDSYEQYF. Drawing the rest from reference TRBV30 and TRBJ2-7, the complete variable domain is SQTIHQWPATLVQPVGSPLSLECTVEGTSNPNLYWYRQAAGRGLQLLFYSVGIGQISSEVPQNLSASRPQDRQFILSSKKLLLSDSGFYLCAWTQDSYEQYFGPGTRLTVT.

This chain uses TRBV3-1 (or the pseudogene TRBV3-2) with TRBJ2-1; 11 bases are a match to TRBD2. The CDR3 sequence is 18 residues long. Germline CDR1 and CDR2: LGHDT and YNNKEL (reference sequence). Unmatched junction bases numbered 17, after V lost 4 bases and J lost 9 bases. CDR3 in amino acids: CASSLRATSGVMRTEQFF. The CDR3 coding sequence is TGTGCCAGCAGCCTCAGAGCGACTAGCGGGGTGATGAGGACTGAGCAGTTCTTC.

This chain connects TRBV30 to TRBJ1-5; 9 bases are a match to TRBD1. This CDR3 has 15 amino acids. Germline V CDR1 and CDR2: GTSNPN, SVGIG (reference sequence). The V and J ends lost 2 bases and 1 base, in that order; junction bases with no gene match: 3. CDR3 DNA sequence: TGTGCCTGGAGTATACAGGGGGCGAGCAATCAGCCCCAGCATTTT. Encoded protein: CAWSIQGASNQPQHF.

J is TRBJ2-1 and V is TRBV5-1, with 9 bases fitting TRBD2. The CDR3 is 18 amino acids. CDR1 and CDR2 from the germline V gene are SGHRS and YFSETQ. Trimming took 0 bases from V and 7 from J; bases not matched to a gene: 14. CDR3 protein: CASSLVIAGGFSRNEQFF. DNA for the CDR3: TGCGCCAGCAGCTTGGTAATCGCGGGGGGGTTCAGTCGTAATGAGCAGTTCTTC.

This chain uses TRBV10-3 with TRBJ1-5; TRBD1 aligns across 8 bases. The CDR3 is 14 residues long. Germline loops: CDR1 ENHRY, CDR2 SYGVKD. Germline trimming cut 6 bases from V and 7 bases from J; bases unmatched to any gene: 8. DNA of the CDR3: TGTGCCATCAGCGAAGACAGGGGCCGGCAGCCCCAGCATTTT. This sequence encodes CAISEDRGRQPQHF.